The entry below describes one T cell receptor (beta chain). The cohort comprised adults aged roughly 18 to 95 years residing in 20 to 30 US areas. Recovery meant two consecutive negative NP/OP PCR tests, professional clearance, or resolved symptoms. Data came from immunoSEQ multiplex PCR; TCRdb stores just in-frame clones and leaves some out. The sample holds hundreds of thousands of clones, over 75% seen once. Trimming removed 2 bases from V and 6 bases from J, with 8 bases in between. The CDR3 is 14 amino acids. Per the germline V gene, CDR1 is MDHEN and CDR2 is SYDVKM. This sample is part of a study of blood T cell repertoires in COVID-19. Looking at the study overall: The United States, Italy and Spain were the sources of the acute and convalescent COVID-19 samples. In each case, the material was cDNA or gDNA derived from T cells, B-cell-depleted T cells, or PBMCs.

This chain links TRBV28 with TRBJ1-6; a weak D match, TRBD1 (5 bases). This TCR was recovered from a woman between 35 and 50 years old who had recovered from COVID-19. The specimen was PBMCs or T cells enriched from blood (not recorded which). For the CDR3, the DNA is TGTGCCAGCAGTTTACTACAGGCTAATTCACCCCTCCACTTT. Translating gives CASSLLQANSPLHF.